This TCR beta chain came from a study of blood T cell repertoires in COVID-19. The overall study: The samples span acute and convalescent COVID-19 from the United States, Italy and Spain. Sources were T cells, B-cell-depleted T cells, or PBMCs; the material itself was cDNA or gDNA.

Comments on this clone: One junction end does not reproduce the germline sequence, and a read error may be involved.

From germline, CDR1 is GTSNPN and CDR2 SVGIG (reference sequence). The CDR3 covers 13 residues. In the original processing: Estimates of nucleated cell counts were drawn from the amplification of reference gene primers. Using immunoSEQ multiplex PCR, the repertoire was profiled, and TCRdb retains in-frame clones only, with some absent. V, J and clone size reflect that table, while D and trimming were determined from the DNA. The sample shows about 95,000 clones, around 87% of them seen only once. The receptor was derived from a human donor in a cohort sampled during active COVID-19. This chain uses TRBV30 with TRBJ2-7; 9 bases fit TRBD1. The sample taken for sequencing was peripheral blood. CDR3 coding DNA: TGTGCCTGGAGTTCCCACAATACGGGACAGGGCCTTTTC. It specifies CAWSSHNTGQGLF.